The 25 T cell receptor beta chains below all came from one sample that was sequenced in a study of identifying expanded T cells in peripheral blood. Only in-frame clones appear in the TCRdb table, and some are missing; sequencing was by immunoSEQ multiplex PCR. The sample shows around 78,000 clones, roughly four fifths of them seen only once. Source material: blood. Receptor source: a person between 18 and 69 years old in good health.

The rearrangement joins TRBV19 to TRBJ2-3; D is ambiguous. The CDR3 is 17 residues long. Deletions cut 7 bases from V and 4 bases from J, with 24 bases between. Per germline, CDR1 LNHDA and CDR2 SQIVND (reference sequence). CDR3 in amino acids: CASTSSRGGPQPDTQYF. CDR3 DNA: TGTGCCAGTACCTCAAGCCGCGGCGGTCCCCAGCCAGATACGCAGTATTTT. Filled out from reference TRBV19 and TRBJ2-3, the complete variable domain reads DGGITQSPKYLFRKEGQNVTLSCEQNLNHDAMYWYRQDPGQGLRLIYYSQIVNDFQKGDIAEGYSVSREKKESFPLTVTSAQKNPTAFYLCASTSSRGGPQPDTQYFGPGTRLTVL.

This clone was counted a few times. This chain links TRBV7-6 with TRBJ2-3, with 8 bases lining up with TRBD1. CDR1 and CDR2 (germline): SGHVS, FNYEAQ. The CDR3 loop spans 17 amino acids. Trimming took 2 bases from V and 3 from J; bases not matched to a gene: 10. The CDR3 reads CASSLSWRQGATDTQYF. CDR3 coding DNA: TGTGCCAGCAGCTTATCCTGGAGGCAGGGGGCAACAGATACGCAGTATTTT.

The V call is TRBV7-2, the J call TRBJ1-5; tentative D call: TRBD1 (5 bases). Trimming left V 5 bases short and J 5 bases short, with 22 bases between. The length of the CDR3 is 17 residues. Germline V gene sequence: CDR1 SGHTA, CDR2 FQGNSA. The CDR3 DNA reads TGTGCCAGCAGCCCCCCCTCGTGGGGGTCGAGGGATCAGCCCCAGCATTTT. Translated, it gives CASSPPSWGSRDQPQHF.

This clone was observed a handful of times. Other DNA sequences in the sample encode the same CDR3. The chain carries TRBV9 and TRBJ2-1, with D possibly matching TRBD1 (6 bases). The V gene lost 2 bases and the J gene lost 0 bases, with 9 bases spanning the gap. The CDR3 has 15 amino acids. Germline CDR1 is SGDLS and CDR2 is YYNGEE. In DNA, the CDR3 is TGTGCCAGCAGCGTCCGGGACATCTCCTACAATGAGCAGTTCTTC. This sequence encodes CASSVRDISYNEQFF.

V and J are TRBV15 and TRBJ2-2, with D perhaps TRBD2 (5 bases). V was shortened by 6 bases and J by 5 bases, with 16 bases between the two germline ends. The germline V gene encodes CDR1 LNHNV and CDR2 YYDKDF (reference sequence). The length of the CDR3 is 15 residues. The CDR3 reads CATRSDFGWTGELFF. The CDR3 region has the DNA TGTGCCACCAGATCGGACTTTGGGTGGACCGGGGAGCTGTTTTTT.

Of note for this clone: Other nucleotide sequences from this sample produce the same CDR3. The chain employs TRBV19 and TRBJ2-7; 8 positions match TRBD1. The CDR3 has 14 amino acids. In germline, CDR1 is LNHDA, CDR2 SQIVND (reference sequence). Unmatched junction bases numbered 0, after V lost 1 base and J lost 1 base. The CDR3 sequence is CASSIGTGSYEQYF. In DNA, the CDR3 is TGTGCCAGTAGTATAGGGACAGGGTCCTACGAGCAGTACTTC. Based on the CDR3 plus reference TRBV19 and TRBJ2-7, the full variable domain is DGGITQSPKYLFRKEGQNVTLSCEQNLNHDAMYWYRQDPGQGLRLIYYSQIVNDFQKGDIAEGYSVSREKKESFPLTVTSAQKNPTAFYLCASSIGTGSYEQYFGPGTRLTVT.

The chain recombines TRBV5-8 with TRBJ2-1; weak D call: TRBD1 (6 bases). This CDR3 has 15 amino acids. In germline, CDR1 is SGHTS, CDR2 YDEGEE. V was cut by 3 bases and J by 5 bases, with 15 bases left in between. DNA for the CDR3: TGTGCCAGCAGCTCCCGGAGGACAGCCCACAATGAGCAGTTCTTC. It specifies CASSSRRTAHNEQFF.

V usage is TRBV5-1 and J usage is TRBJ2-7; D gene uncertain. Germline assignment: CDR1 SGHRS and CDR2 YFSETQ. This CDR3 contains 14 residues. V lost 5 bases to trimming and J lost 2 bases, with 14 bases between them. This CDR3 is CASRPQQDTYEQYF. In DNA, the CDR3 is TGCGCCAGCAGACCACAACAAGACACCTACGAGCAGTACTTC.

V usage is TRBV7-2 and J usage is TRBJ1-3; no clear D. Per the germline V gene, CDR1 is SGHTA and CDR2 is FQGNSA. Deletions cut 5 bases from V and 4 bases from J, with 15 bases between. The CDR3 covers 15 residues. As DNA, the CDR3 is TGTGCCAGCAGCCTTCGGACGGGCCGAGGAAACACCATATATTTT. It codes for CASSLRTGRGNTIYF.

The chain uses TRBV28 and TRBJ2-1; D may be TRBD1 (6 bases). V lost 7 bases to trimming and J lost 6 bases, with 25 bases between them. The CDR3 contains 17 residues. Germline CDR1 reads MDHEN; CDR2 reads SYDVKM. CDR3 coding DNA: TGTGCCAGCACTAACAGACAGGAGAGTCGATACGGCAATGAGCAGTTCTTC. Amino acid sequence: CASTNRQESRYGNEQFF. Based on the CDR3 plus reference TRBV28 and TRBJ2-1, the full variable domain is DVKVTQSSRYLVKRTGEKVFLECVQDMDHENMFWYRQDPGLGLRLIYFSYDVKMKEKGDIPEGYSVSREKKERFSLILESASTNQTSMYLCASTNRQESRYGNEQFFGPGTRLTVL.

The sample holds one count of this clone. CDR3 sequence reads: CASSLRTGVGGEQYF. As DNA, the CDR3 is TGTGCCAGCAGCCTCAGGACGGGTGTCGGCGGCGAGCAGTACTTC. The chain employs TRBV7-2 and TRBJ2-7; no reliable D call. With 5 bases removed from V and 6 bases from J, the gap between germline ends came to 20 bases. This CDR3 is 15 amino acids long. Germline values: CDR1 SGHTA, CDR2 FQGNSA.

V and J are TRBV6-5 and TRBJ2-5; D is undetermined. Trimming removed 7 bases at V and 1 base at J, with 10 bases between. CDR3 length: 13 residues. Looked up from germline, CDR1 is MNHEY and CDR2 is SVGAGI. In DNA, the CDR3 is TGTGCCAGCATGGTTGGCTTCCAAGAGACCCAGTACTTC. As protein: CASMVGFQETQYF.

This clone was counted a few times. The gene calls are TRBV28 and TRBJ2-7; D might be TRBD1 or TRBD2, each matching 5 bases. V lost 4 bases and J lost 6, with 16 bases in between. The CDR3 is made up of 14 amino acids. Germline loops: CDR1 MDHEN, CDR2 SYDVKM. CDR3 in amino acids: CASSWTRGVSEQYF. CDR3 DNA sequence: TGTGCCAGCAGTTGGACGAGAGGGGTCTCCGAGCAGTACTTC.

DNA of the CDR3: TGTGCCAGCTTTTTGGACAGTAATCAGCCCCAGCATTTT. Protein product: CASFLDSNQPQHF. J is TRBJ1-5 and V is TRBV6-1; D may be TRBD1 (6 bases). V was clipped by 8 bases and J by 4 bases, with 12 bases between them. Germline V lookup: CDR1 MNHNS, CDR2 SASEGT. The CDR3 length is 13 residues.

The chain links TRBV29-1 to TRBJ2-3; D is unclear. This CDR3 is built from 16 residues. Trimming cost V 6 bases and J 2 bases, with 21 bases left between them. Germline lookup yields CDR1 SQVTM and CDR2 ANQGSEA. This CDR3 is CSVRLLFGLTTDTQYF. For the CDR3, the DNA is TGCAGCGTGAGATTACTTTTTGGTCTTACCACAGATACGCAGTATTTT.

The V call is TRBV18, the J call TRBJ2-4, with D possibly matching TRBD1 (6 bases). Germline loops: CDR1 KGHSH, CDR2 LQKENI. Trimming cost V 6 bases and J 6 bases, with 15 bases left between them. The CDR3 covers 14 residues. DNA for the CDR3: TGTGCCAGCTCTCCCTCGAGGGGGTCAAACATTCAGTACTTC. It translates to CASSPSRGSNIQYF.

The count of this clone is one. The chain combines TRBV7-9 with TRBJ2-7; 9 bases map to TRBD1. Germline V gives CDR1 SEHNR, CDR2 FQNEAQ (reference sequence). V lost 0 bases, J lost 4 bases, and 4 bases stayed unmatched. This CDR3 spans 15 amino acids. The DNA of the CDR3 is TGTGCCAGCAGCTTAGCCCGGGACAGGGCATACGAGCAGTACTTC. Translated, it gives CASSLARDRAYEQYF.

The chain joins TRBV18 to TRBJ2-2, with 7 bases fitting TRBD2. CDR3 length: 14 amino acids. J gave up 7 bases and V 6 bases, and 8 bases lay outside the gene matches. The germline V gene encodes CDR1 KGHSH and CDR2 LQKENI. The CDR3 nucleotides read TGTGCCAGCTCCCCCGGACTAGATAACGGGGAGCTGTTTTTT. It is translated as CASSPGLDNGELFF.

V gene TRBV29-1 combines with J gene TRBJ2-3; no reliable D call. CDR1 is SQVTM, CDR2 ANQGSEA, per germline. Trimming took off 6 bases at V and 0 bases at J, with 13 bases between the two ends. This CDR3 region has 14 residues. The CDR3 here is CSVGVRSSTDTQYF. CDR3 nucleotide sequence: TGCAGCGTGGGCGTAAGGTCTAGCACAGATACGCAGTATTTT.

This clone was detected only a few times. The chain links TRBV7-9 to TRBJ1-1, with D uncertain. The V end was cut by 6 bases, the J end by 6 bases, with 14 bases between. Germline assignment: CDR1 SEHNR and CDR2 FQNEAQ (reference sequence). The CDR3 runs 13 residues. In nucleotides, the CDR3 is TGTGCCAGCAGTCGCGGCGGAACTGCTGAAGCTTTCTTT. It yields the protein CASSRGGTAEAFF. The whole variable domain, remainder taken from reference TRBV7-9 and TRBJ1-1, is DTGVSQNPRHKITKRGQNVTFRCDPISEHNRLYWYRQTLGQGPEFLTYFQNEAQLEKSRLLSDRFSAERPKGSFSTLEIQRTEQGDSAMYLCASSRGGTAEAFFGQGTRLTVV.

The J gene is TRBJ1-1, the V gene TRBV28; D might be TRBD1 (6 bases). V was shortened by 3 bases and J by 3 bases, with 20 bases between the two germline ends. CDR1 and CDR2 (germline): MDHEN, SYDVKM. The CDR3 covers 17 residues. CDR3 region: CASSFAPNREEDTEAFF. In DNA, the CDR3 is TGTGCCAGCAGTTTTGCTCCAAACAGGGAGGAGGACACTGAAGCTTTCTTT.

CDR3 nucleotides: TGTGCCAGCAGTGACCTTCGGGGAGCCTATGAGCAGTTCTTC. Protein product: CASSDLRGAYEQFF. The chain joins TRBV28 to TRBJ2-1; weak D call: TRBD2 (5 bases). The CDR3 sequence is 14 residues long. CDR1 is MDHEN, CDR2 SYDVKM, per germline. The V gene lost 5 bases and the J gene lost 8 bases, with 16 bases spanning the gap.

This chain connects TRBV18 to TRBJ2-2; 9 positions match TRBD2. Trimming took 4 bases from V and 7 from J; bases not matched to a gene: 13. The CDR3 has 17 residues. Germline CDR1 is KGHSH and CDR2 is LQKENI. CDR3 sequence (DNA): TGTGCCAGCTCACGGGCGACTAGCGGAAAAATCGGCGGGGAGCTGTTTTTT. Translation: CASSRATSGKIGGELFF. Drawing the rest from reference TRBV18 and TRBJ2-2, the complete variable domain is NAGVMQNPRHLVRRRGQEARLRCSPMKGHSHVYWYRQLPEEGLKFMVYLQKENIIDESGMPKERFSAEFPKEGPSILRIQQVVRGDSAAYFCASSRATSGKIGGELFFGEGSRLTVL.

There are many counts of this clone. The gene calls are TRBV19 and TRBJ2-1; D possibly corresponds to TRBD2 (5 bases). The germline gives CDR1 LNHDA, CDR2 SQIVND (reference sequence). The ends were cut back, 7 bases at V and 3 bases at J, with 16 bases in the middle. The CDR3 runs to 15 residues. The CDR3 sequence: CASKEGLGLYNEQFF. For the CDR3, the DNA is TGTGCCAGTAAAGAGGGTTTAGGGCTCTACAATGAGCAGTTCTTC.

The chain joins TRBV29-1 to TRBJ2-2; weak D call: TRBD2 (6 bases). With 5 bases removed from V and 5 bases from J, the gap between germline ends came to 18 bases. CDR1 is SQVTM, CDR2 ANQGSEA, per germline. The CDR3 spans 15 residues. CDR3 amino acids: CSVPGGGTQTGELFF. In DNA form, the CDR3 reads TGCAGCGTTCCCGGGGGTGGGACCCAGACCGGGGAGCTGTTTTTT.